This T cell receptor beta chain was recovered during a study of glioma-infiltrating T cells after dendritic cell vaccination. For the study at large: At biweekly intervals, patients got three intradermal dendritic cell vaccine injections.

Data came from immunoSEQ multiplex PCR; TCRdb stores just in-frame clones and leaves some out. This table holds about 82,000 clones, about 90% found once. This clone was detected once. The origin of this receptor is a human donor with glioblastoma. Here the sequenced sample was blood, taken before dendritic cell vaccination.

The chain's CDR3 is CASSWASGSDGDTQYF. CDR3 in DNA: TGTGCCAGCAGCTGGGCTAGCGGGAGTGATGGGGATACGCAGTATTTT. The chain is built from TRBV7-8 and TRBJ2-3; 10 nucleotides align to TRBD2. CDR3 length: 16 residues. Germline V gene sequence: CDR1 SGHVS, CDR2 FQNEAQ. The ends lost 4 bases at V and 6 bases at J; junction bases unmatched: 10.